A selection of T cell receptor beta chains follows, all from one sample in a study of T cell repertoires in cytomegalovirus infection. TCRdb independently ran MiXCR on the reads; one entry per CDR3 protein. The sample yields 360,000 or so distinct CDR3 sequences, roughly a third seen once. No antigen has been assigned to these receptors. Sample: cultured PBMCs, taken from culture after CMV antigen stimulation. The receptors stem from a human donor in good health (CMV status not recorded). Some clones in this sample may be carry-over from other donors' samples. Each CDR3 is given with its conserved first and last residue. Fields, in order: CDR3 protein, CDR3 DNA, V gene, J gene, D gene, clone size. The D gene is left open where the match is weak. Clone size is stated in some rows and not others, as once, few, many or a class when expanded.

cdr3_aa: CASRFDRGDNEQFF
cdr3_nt: TGTGCCTCGAGGTTTGACAGGGGAGACAATGAGCAGTTCTTC
v_call: TRBV10-3
j_call: TRBJ2-1
d_call: TRBD1
clone_size: NA

cdr3_aa: CASSSTATTTEAFF
cdr3_nt: TGTGCCAGCAGTTCAACCGCCACGACCACTGAAGCTTTCTTT
v_call: TRBV2
j_call: TRBJ1-1
d_call: NA
clone_size: NA

cdr3_aa: CASSLAGEEKLFF
cdr3_nt: TGTGCCAGCAGCTTAGCGGGAGAAGAAAAACTGTTTTTT
v_call: TRBV11-2
j_call: TRBJ1-4
d_call: NA
clone_size: NA

cdr3_aa: CASSLGGTGANVLTF
cdr3_nt: TGTGCCAGCAGCTTAGGAGGGACTGGGGCCAACGTCCTGACTTTC
v_call: TRBV7-2
j_call: TRBJ2-6
d_call: NA
clone_size: many

cdr3_aa: CASKVGRDQPQHF
cdr3_nt: TGTGCCAGTAAGGTGGGGCGGGATCAGCCCCAGCATTTT
v_call: TRBV19
j_call: TRBJ1-5
d_call: NA
clone_size: many

cdr3_aa: CASSQDRLSSGGTGGSRGEKLFF
cdr3_nt: TGCGCCAGCAGCCAAGATCGGTTGAGTAGTGGCGGGACAGGGGGCAGCAGGGGAGAAAAACTGTTTTTT
v_call: TRBV4-1
j_call: TRBJ1-4
d_call: TRBD1
clone_size: NA

cdr3_aa: CATSGRNNSPLHF
cdr3_nt: TGTGCCACCTCGGGACGGAATAATTCACCCCTCCACTTT
v_call: TRBV6-1
j_call: TRBJ1-6
d_call: NA
clone_size: few

cdr3_aa: CASSNRTGGIYEQYF
cdr3_nt: TGTGCCAGCAGCAATAGGACAGGGGGGATCTACGAGCAGTACTTC
v_call: TRBV7-2
j_call: TRBJ2-7
d_call: TRBD1
clone_size: many

cdr3_aa: CASSSPSDGYGYTF
cdr3_nt: TGTGCCAGCAGCTCCCCCTCCGACGGATATGGCTACACCTTC
v_call: TRBV7-9
j_call: TRBJ1-2
d_call: NA
clone_size: few

cdr3_aa: CASSAGLQGSGTEAFF
cdr3_nt: TGTGCCAGCAGTGCGGGGCTACAGGGTTCGGGGACTGAAGCTTTCTTT
v_call: TRBV2
j_call: TRBJ1-1
d_call: NA
clone_size: NA

cdr3_aa: CASSRGYTSYYGYTF
cdr3_nt: TGCGCCAGCAGCCGCGGTTACACAAGCTACTATGGCTACACCTTC
v_call: TRBV4-3
j_call: TRBJ1-2
d_call: NA
clone_size: NA

cdr3_aa: CASSYRRGGGTEAFF
cdr3_nt: TGTGCCAGCAGTTACCGCCGGGGGGGGGGCACTGAAGCTTTCTTT
v_call: TRBV6-2/TRBV6-3
j_call: TRBJ1-1
d_call: NA
clone_size: NA

cdr3_aa: CASSPRQGGYGYTF
cdr3_nt: TGCGCCAGCAGCCCTAGACAGGGAGGCTATGGCTACACCTTC
v_call: TRBV4-3
j_call: TRBJ1-2
d_call: TRBD1
clone_size: few

cdr3_aa: CASSLTQGPGYTF
cdr3_nt: TGTGCCAGCAGCTTAACCCAGGGCCCTGGCTACACCTTC
v_call: TRBV7-2
j_call: TRBJ1-2
d_call: NA
clone_size: few

cdr3_aa: CASSIVGGHEQFF
cdr3_nt: TGTGCCAGTAGTATAGTTGGGGGCCATGAGCAGTTCTTC
v_call: TRBV19
j_call: TRBJ2-1
d_call: NA
clone_size: few

cdr3_aa: CATRDGVGEAFF
cdr3_nt: TGTGCCACCAGGGATGGCGTCGGTGAAGCTTTCTTT
v_call: TRBV24-1
j_call: TRBJ1-1
d_call: NA
clone_size: few

cdr3_aa: CASSPLSGGSSYNEQFF
cdr3_nt: TGTGCCAGCAGCCCTTTGTCAGGCGGGAGCTCCTACAATGAGCAGTTCTTC
v_call: TRBV14
j_call: TRBJ2-1
d_call: TRBD2
clone_size: few

cdr3_aa: CASSKDRGWNEQFF
cdr3_nt: TGTGCCAGTAGTAAGGACAGGGGGTGGAATGAGCAGTTCTTC
v_call: TRBV19
j_call: TRBJ2-1
d_call: TRBD1
clone_size: NA

cdr3_aa: CASSLVSSGSAGEQFF
cdr3_nt: TGTGCCAGCAGCTTAGTTTCCAGCGGGAGTGCGGGTGAGCAGTTCTTC
v_call: TRBV7-2
j_call: TRBJ2-1
d_call: TRBD2
clone_size: NA

cdr3_aa: CASSEEGISYEQYF
cdr3_nt: TGTGCCAGCAGTGAAGAGGGGATCTCCTACGAGCAGTACTTC
v_call: TRBV6-1
j_call: TRBJ2-7
d_call: NA
clone_size: NA

cdr3_aa: CASSLRGGPNEQFF
cdr3_nt: TGTGCCAGCAGTTTGCGGGGAGGGCCCAATGAGCAGTTCTTC
v_call: TRBV12-3/TRBV12-4
j_call: TRBJ2-1
d_call: TRBD2
clone_size: few

cdr3_aa: CASSFPLAGERDTQYF
cdr3_nt: TGTGCCAGCAGCTTCCCACTAGCGGGAGAGCGGGATACGCAGTATTTT
v_call: TRBV7-2
j_call: TRBJ2-3
d_call: TRBD2
clone_size: few

cdr3_aa: CASSLSSGNQPQHF
cdr3_nt: TGTGCCAGCAGCCTGAGTTCGGGCAATCAGCCCCAGCATTTT
v_call: TRBV7-8
j_call: TRBJ1-5
d_call: NA
clone_size: NA

cdr3_aa: CASSRNTANTEAFF
cdr3_nt: TGCGCCAGCAGCCGGAACACCGCGAACACTGAAGCTTTCTTT
v_call: TRBV4-1
j_call: TRBJ1-1
d_call: NA
clone_size: few

cdr3_aa: CASSTSGRTYEQYF
cdr3_nt: TGTGCCAGCAGTACGAGCGGGCGCACCTACGAGCAGTACTTC
v_call: TRBV28
j_call: TRBJ2-7
d_call: NA
clone_size: once

cdr3_aa: CASSLGGFMNTEAFF
cdr3_nt: TGTGCCAGCAGCTTAGGTGGGTTCATGAACACTGAAGCTTTCTTT
v_call: TRBV7-2
j_call: TRBJ1-1
d_call: NA
clone_size: many

cdr3_aa: CASSTKTGGARVGETQYF
cdr3_nt: TGTGCCAGCAGTACGAAGACAGGGGGCGCGAGGGTCGGAGAGACCCAGTACTTC
v_call: TRBV6-2/TRBV6-3
j_call: TRBJ2-5
d_call: TRBD1
clone_size: few

cdr3_aa: CASSLDRGGGEAFF
cdr3_nt: TGTGCCAGCAGCTTAGACAGAGGTGGCGGAGAAGCTTTCTTT
v_call: TRBV7-2
j_call: TRBJ1-1
d_call: NA
clone_size: NA

cdr3_aa: CASSLGWLAPARSSTDTQYF
cdr3_nt: TGTGCCAGCAGCTTAGGATGGCTCGCTCCAGCACGTTCTAGCACAGATACGCAGTATTTT
v_call: TRBV7-9
j_call: TRBJ2-3
d_call: NA
clone_size: NA

cdr3_aa: CASSFSTEAFF
cdr3_nt: TGTGCCAGCAGTTTTTCCACTGAAGCTTTCTTT
v_call: TRBV12-3/TRBV12-4
j_call: TRBJ1-1
d_call: NA
clone_size: few

cdr3_aa: CASTLLPSGSSYNEQFF
cdr3_nt: TGTGCCAGTACATTACTCCCTAGCGGGAGCTCCTACAATGAGCAGTTCTTC
v_call: TRBV19
j_call: TRBJ2-1
d_call: TRBD2
clone_size: NA

cdr3_aa: CASSLARQNTGELFF
cdr3_nt: TGTGCCAGCAGTTTAGCCCGACAGAACACCGGGGAGCTGTTTTTT
v_call: TRBV12-3/TRBV12-4
j_call: TRBJ2-2
d_call: NA
clone_size: many

cdr3_aa: CASSLVGRTNEKLFF
cdr3_nt: TGTGCCAGCAGCTTGGTGGGCCGAACTAATGAAAAACTGTTTTTT
v_call: TRBV5-3
j_call: TRBJ1-4
d_call: NA
clone_size: NA

cdr3_aa: CASSLIQGNNSPLHF
cdr3_nt: TGTGCCAGCAGCTTAATACAGGGCAATAATTCACCCCTCCACTTT
v_call: TRBV7-2
j_call: TRBJ1-6
d_call: NA
clone_size: few

cdr3_aa: CSGDGMDTEAFF
cdr3_nt: TGCAGCGGTGACGGGATGGACACTGAAGCTTTCTTT
v_call: TRBV29-1
j_call: TRBJ1-1
d_call: NA
clone_size: NA

cdr3_aa: CSATAGETQYF
cdr3_nt: TGCAGTGCTACGGCGGGGGAGACCCAGTACTTC
v_call: TRBV20-1
j_call: TRBJ2-5
d_call: NA
clone_size: many

cdr3_aa: CASSSTVSYNEQFF
cdr3_nt: TGCGCCAGCAGCTCGACAGTCTCCTACAATGAGCAGTTCTTC
v_call: TRBV5-1
j_call: TRBJ2-1
d_call: NA
clone_size: once

cdr3_aa: CASSLIAGQNLYGYTF
cdr3_nt: TGTGCCAGCAGCTTAATTGCGGGCCAGAACTTATATGGCTACACCTTC
v_call: TRBV7-8
j_call: TRBJ1-2
d_call: NA
clone_size: few

cdr3_aa: CASSLVAGRHNEKLFF
cdr3_nt: TGTGCCAGCAGCTTAGTCGCGGGCAGACACAATGAAAAACTGTTTTTT
v_call: TRBV7-6
j_call: TRBJ1-4
d_call: NA
clone_size: NA